Below are 29 T cell receptor beta chains sequenced from a single sample in a study of blood T cell repertoires in COVID-19. Sequencing used immunoSEQ multiplex PCR; TCRdb keeps in-frame clones, though not all of them. This sample has around 130,000 clones; about four fifths occur once, and the top ten carry roughly 15%. Input material: peripheral blood. These receptors all stem from a woman aged 50 to 65 with acute or convalescent COVID-19.

The V gene is TRBV30, the J gene TRBJ1-2; D might be TRBD1 (6 bases). Germline V gene data show CDR1 as GTSNPN and CDR2 as SVGIG (reference sequence). The V end lost 0 bases, the J end lost 4 bases, and 21 bases lay between the germline ends. This CDR3 contains 17 residues. The CDR3 loop is CAWSVPGTPQPTYGYTF. In nucleotides, the CDR3 is TGTGCCTGGAGTGTACCCGGGACACCTCAACCTACCTATGGCTACACCTTC.

A note on this clone: The sample has other DNA sequences that encode this CDR3 too. This sequence joins TRBV2 and TRBJ1-4; D call uncertain. Germline V gene lookup returns CDR1 SNHLY and CDR2 FYNNEI. CDR3 length: 12 amino acids. The germline V and J ends were trimmed by 7 bases and 0 bases, with 3 bases remaining between them. For the CDR3, the DNA is TGTGCCAGCACAGCAACTAATGAAAAACTGTTTTTT. Amino acid sequence: CASTATNEKLFF.

The genes are TRBV5-1 and TRBJ1-3; D is unclear. The V end was cut by 0 bases, the J end by 4 bases, with 20 bases between. Germline CDR1 reads SGHRS; CDR2 reads YFSETQ. CDR3 size: 18 residues. CDR3 DNA: TGCGCCAGCAGCTTGGGCGGGGATTTCGAGTTAGAAGGAAACACCATATATTTT. Amino acids: CASSLGGDFELEGNTIYF. Complete variable domain (other parts from reference TRBV5-1 and TRBJ1-3): KAGVTQTPRYLIKTRGQQVTLSCSPISGHRSVSWYQQTPGQGLQFLFEYFSETQRNKGNFPGRFSGRQFSNSRSEMNVSTLELGDSALYLCASSLGGDFELEGNTIYFGEGSWLTVV.

The V call is TRBV29-1, the J call TRBJ2-3; the match to TRBD1 covers 7 bases. Germline assignment: CDR1 SQVTM and CDR2 ANQGSEA. This CDR3 has 14 residues. V lost 8 bases to trimming and J lost 2 bases; unmatched junction nucleotides: 10. The CDR3 loop is CSSLTGKHTDTQYF. The CDR3 DNA sequence: TGCAGCTCCTTGACAGGGAAACACACAGATACGCAGTATTTT.

J is TRBJ1-1 and V is TRBV29-1; TRBD1 might be the D (5 bases). Germline V gene data show CDR1 as SQVTM and CDR2 as ANQGSEA. The CDR3 consists of 12 residues. V was cut by 4 bases and J by 4 bases, with 10 bases left in between. CDR3 residues: CSVVQGGTEAFF. The CDR3 bases are TGCAGCGTTGTTCAGGGAGGCACTGAAGCTTTCTTT.

This rearrangement joins TRBV5-1 to TRBJ2-1; 7 nucleotides align to TRBD2. Germline CDR1 SGHRS, CDR2 YFSETQ. The CDR3 is 15 amino acids. V lost 0 bases to trimming and J lost 3 bases; unmatched junction nucleotides: 3. The DNA of the CDR3 is TGCGCCAGCAGCTTGGCGAGCGGGGTCTACAATGAGCAGTTCTTC. This gives the protein CASSLASGVYNEQFF.

The rearrangement joins TRBV19 to TRBJ2-1; TRBD1 agrees at 9 bases. Germline CDR1 and CDR2: LNHDA and SQIVND (reference sequence). V lost 4 bases to trimming and J lost 0 bases; unmatched junction nucleotides: 1. This CDR3 region has 15 residues. The CDR3 reads CASSRTGVSYNEQFF. The CDR3 DNA reads TGTGCCAGTAGTAGGACAGGGGTCTCCTACAATGAGCAGTTCTTC.

The gene calls are TRBV7-9 and TRBJ1-1; perhaps TRBD1 as D (6 bases). Per germline, CDR1 SEHNR and CDR2 FQNEAQ (reference sequence). The ends were cut back, 5 bases at V and 1 base at J, with 11 bases in the middle. The CDR3 totals 14 residues. For the CDR3, the DNA is TGTGCCAGCAGCATGCTACAGGGGAACACTGAAGCTTTCTTT. It translates to CASSMLQGNTEAFF.

The chain carries TRBV10-3 and TRBJ1-4; D gene uncertain. From germline, CDR1 is ENHRY and CDR2 SYGVKD. Deletions cut 0 bases from V and 0 bases from J, with 5 bases between. This CDR3 spans 15 amino acids. The CDR3 DNA reads TGTGCCATCAGTGAGTCGTCGGCAACTAATGAAAAACTGTTTTTT. Translated: CAISESSATNEKLFF.

The J gene is TRBJ1-5, the V gene TRBV5-1, with D hard to call. The germline V gene has CDR1 SGHRS and CDR2 YFSETQ. This CDR3 spans 13 amino acids. V was trimmed by 2 bases and J by 3 bases, leaving 6 bases between them. CDR3 in DNA: TGCGCCAGCAGCTTCACAACCAATCAGCCCCAGCATTTT. Its translation is CASSFTTNQPQHF.

The chain combines TRBV6-6 with TRBJ1-2; TRBD1 might be the D (5 bases). This CDR3 spans 13 amino acids. Trimming removed 4 bases at V and 2 bases at J, with 8 bases between. Germline V gene data show CDR1 as MNHNY and CDR2 as SVGAGI (reference sequence). In DNA form, the CDR3 reads TGTGCCAGCAGTTCGACAGAGAACTATGGCTACACCTTC. Encoded protein: CASSSTENYGYTF.

This chain joins TRBV7-8 and TRBJ2-1, with D possibly matching TRBD2 (5 bases). Germline V gene sequence: CDR1 SGHVS, CDR2 FQNEAQ. Trimming took off 2 bases at V and 6 bases at J, with 8 bases between the two ends. CDR3 length: 13 residues. The CDR3 DNA reads TGTGCCAGCAGCTTATCGGCGGGCAATGAGCAGTTCTTC. Translation gives CASSLSAGNEQFF.

The rearrangement links TRBV11-2 to TRBJ1-1; no reliable D call. This CDR3 region has 13 residues. Germline V gene lookup returns CDR1 SGHAT and CDR2 FQNNGV. Deletions cut 2 bases from V and 6 bases from J, with 10 bases between. The CDR3 DNA reads TGTGCCAGCAGCTTATCAGCGATCGCTGAAGCTTTCTTT. Translation gives CASSLSAIAEAFF.

This clone was recorded only once. The chain uses TRBV13 and TRBJ2-1; maybe TRBD1 (6 bases). CDR1 and CDR2 (germline): PRHDT, FYEKMQ (reference sequence). The germline V and J ends were trimmed by 4 bases and 4 bases, with 14 bases remaining between them. This CDR3 is 15 amino acids long. The CDR3 region is CASSSGHLTYNEQFF. Written as DNA, the CDR3 is TGTGCCAGCAGCTCGGGACATCTTACATACAATGAGCAGTTCTTC.

The chain couples TRBV15 to TRBJ1-1, with TRBD1 identical over 10 bases. Unmatched junction bases numbered 11, after V lost 4 bases and J lost 3 bases. Germline V lookup: CDR1 LNHNV, CDR2 YYDKDF (reference sequence). CDR3 length equals 17 residues. The CDR3 bases are TGTGCCACCAGCAAAGGGGACAGGGGCCTTCACGACACTGAAGCTTTCTTT. Translated: CATSKGDRGLHDTEAFF.

The chain has TRBV2 and TRBJ1-2, with no clear D. Trimming stripped 6 bases from V and 0 bases from J, with 11 bases between. The CDR3 spans 14 residues. Looked up from germline, CDR1 is SNHLY and CDR2 is FYNNEI. The CDR3 sequence is CASRATGANYGYTF. The CDR3 region has the DNA TGTGCCAGCAGGGCGACCGGAGCTAACTATGGCTACACCTTC.

The V and J genes are TRBV4-2 and TRBJ1-2, with 7 bases identical to TRBD1. Trimming at V came to 4 bases and at J to 0 bases, leaving 8 bases not matched to a gene. Germline lookup yields CDR1 LGHNA and CDR2 YNFKEQ. The CDR3 is made up of 16 amino acids. CDR3: CASSLLTGQSNYGYTF. In DNA, the CDR3 is TGTGCCAGCAGCCTACTAACGGGACAGTCTAACTATGGCTACACCTTC.

The J gene is TRBJ1-6, the V gene TRBV5-1, with TRBD1 as a possible D gene (6 bases). Germline assignment: CDR1 SGHRS and CDR2 YFSETQ. Trimming cost V 4 bases and J 5 bases, with 16 bases left between them. The CDR3 sequence is 16 residues long. The CDR3 loop reads CASSRGSGQNNSPLHF. Written as DNA, the CDR3 is TGCGCCAGCAGCCGAGGCTCGGGACAAAATAATTCACCCCTCCACTTT.

J is TRBJ1-6 and V is TRBV28; a possible D gene is TRBD1 (5 bases). This CDR3 has 13 amino acids. Germline lookup yields CDR1 MDHEN and CDR2 SYDVKM. In nucleotides, the CDR3 is TGTGCGACCAGGGCCCATACTGATTCACCCCTCCACTTT. Translating it yields CATRAHTDSPLHF.

The chain links TRBV5-1 to TRBJ1-1; tentatively, D is TRBD1 (6 bases). The CDR3 has 19 residues. V was trimmed by 4 bases and J by 0 bases, leaving 25 bases between them. From germline, CDR1 is SGHRS and CDR2 YFSETQ. The CDR3 here is CASSPRGGHSTGLNTEAFF. CDR3 in DNA: TGCGCCAGCAGCCCAAGGGGGGGACACTCAACTGGATTGAACACTGAAGCTTTCTTT.

The rearrangement uses TRBV7-3 and TRBJ2-2; D is undetermined. Deletions cut 5 bases from V and 2 bases from J, with 12 bases between. This CDR3 spans 15 amino acids. In germline, CDR1 is SGHTA, CDR2 FQGTGA. The CDR3 DNA sequence: TGTGCCAGCAGCAAGTCCTTTACTAACACCGGGGAGCTGTTTTTT. This sequence encodes CASSKSFTNTGELFF.

This clone was recorded once. The J gene is TRBJ2-2, the V gene TRBV18; D is ambiguous. Looked up from germline, CDR1 is KGHSH and CDR2 is LQKENI. Trimming stripped 2 bases from V and 1 base from J, with 8 bases between. CDR3 length equals 15 residues. The CDR3 DNA is TGTGCCAGCTCACCAGTCCCCTTGAACACCGGGGAGCTGTTTTTT. Translation gives CASSPVPLNTGELFF.

The CDR3 here is CASSLKAGGGTEAFF. The CDR3 region has the DNA TGTGCCAGCAGCTTAAAGGCAGGGGGCGGCACTGAAGCTTTCTTT. V is TRBV11-1 and J is TRBJ1-1, with TRBD1 matching over 8 bases. The germline V gene has CDR1 SGHAT and CDR2 FQDESV (reference sequence). The junction had 6 bases not matched to a gene; V was cut back by 2 bases and J by 4 bases. This CDR3 is 15 amino acids long. Using reference TRBV11-1 and TRBJ1-1 for the parts outside the CDR3, the full variable domain is EAEVAQSPRYKITEKSQAVAFWCDPISGHATLYWYRQILGQGPELLVQFQDESVVDDSQLPKDRFSAERLKGVDSTLKIQPAELGDSAMYLCASSLKAGGGTEAFFGQGTRLTVV.

The chain uses TRBV7-3 and TRBJ2-2; 13 bases map to TRBD2. CDR3 size: 20 residues. After removal of 5 bases from V and 0 bases from J, the junction contained 12 bases not matched to a gene. Germline V gene sequence: CDR1 SGHTA, CDR2 FQGTGA. The CDR3 DNA reads TGTGCCAGCAGCCCAAGACTAGCGGGGGGCCCGAGAGCGAACACCGGGGAGCTGTTTTTT. This gives the protein CASSPRLAGGPRANTGELFF.

This clone was recorded only once. The chain links TRBV30 to TRBJ1-1; 9 bases agree with TRBD1. Germline V CDR1 and CDR2: GTSNPN, SVGIG (reference sequence). Germline trimming cut 5 bases from V and 2 bases from J; bases unmatched to any gene: 3. This CDR3 has 13 amino acids. The CDR3 here is CAWGTGLNTEAFF. CDR3 nucleotides: TGTGCCTGGGGGACAGGGTTAAACACTGAAGCTTTCTTT.

This rearrangement joins TRBV2 to TRBJ1-5, with 8 positions matching TRBD1. The CDR3 runs 15 residues. V shed 8 bases, J shed 7 bases, and the junction held 13 bases outside the gene matches. Germline CDR1 and CDR2: SNHLY and FYNNEI. The CDR3 loop is CASQTGTGGPQPQHF. The CDR3 DNA reads as TGTGCCAGCCAAACCGGGACAGGTGGGCCGCAGCCCCAGCATTTT.

The chain links TRBV6-5 to TRBJ1-2; D perhaps matches TRBD1 (5 bases). CDR3 length equals 13 residues. With 6 bases removed from V and 4 bases from J, the gap between germline ends came to 12 bases. Per germline, CDR1 MNHEY and CDR2 SVGAGI. CDR3 sequence: CASRGDSSYGYTF. The DNA for the CDR3 is TGTGCCAGCAGGGGGGACTCTTCCTATGGCTACACCTTC.

This chain uses TRBV27 with TRBJ1-5; 10 positions match TRBD1. V shed 2 bases and J 2 bases; nucleotides not matched to a gene: 6. Germline values: CDR1 MNHEY, CDR2 SMNVEV (reference sequence). The CDR3 loop spans 17 amino acids. This CDR3 is CASSLNIGTGGNQPQHF. CDR3 bases: TGTGCCAGCAGTTTAAATATAGGGACAGGGGGCAATCAGCCCCAGCATTTT.

This chain uses TRBV19 with TRBJ1-2; 8 nucleotides agree with TRBD1. Germline CDR1 reads LNHDA; CDR2 reads SQIVND (reference sequence). V shed 5 bases, J shed 4 bases, and the junction held 3 bases outside the gene matches. The CDR3 is made up of 13 amino acids. CDR3 region: CASSGTGIYGYTF. The CDR3 bases are TGTGCCAGTAGTGGGACAGGCATCTATGGCTACACCTTC. Full variable domain (remainder filled in from reference TRBV19 and TRBJ1-2): DGGITQSPKYLFRKEGQNVTLSCEQNLNHDAMYWYRQDPGQGLRLIYYSQIVNDFQKGDIAEGYSVSREKKESFPLTVTSAQKNPTAFYLCASSGTGIYGYTFGSGTRLTVV.